This TCR beta chain comes out of a study of multiple sclerosis patients with progressive multifocal leukoencephalopathy. Study conclusions and caveats: Clones expanded at PML were already present before and during natalizumab.

Note on this clone: Its antigen is not identified.

Time point denoted: roughly 13 months of natalizumab therapy. The CDR3 has 13 amino acids. The germline gives CDR1 LNHDA, CDR2 SQIVND (reference sequence). Trimming cost V 11 bases and J 3 bases; bases outside gene matches: 9. The protocol was immunoSEQ multiplex PCR, while the TCRdb copy is restricted to in-frame clones and leaves out a portion. The profile shows over 20,000 clones, about 91% of them singletons. The sample consisted of PBMCs, taken from a patient treated with natalizumab. The chain uses TRBV19 and TRBJ2-5, with 7 bases aligning to TRBD1. The sequence came from a man aged 25 to 40 with multiple sclerosis. CDR3 loop: CARQTGSEETQYF. CDR3 nucleotides: TGTGCCCGACAGACAGGGTCGGAAGAGACCCAGTACTTC.